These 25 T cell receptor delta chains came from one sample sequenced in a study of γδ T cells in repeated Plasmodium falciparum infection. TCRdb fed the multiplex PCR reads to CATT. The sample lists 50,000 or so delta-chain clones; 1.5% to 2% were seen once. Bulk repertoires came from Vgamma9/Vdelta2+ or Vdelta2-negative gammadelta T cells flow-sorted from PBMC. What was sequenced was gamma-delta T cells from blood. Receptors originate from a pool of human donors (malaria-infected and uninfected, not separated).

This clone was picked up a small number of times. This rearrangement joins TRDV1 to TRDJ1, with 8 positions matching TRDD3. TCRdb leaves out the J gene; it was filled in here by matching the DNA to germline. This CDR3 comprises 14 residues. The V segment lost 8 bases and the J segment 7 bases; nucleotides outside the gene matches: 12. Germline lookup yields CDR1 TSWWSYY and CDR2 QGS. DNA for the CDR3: TGTGCTCTTTACTATCCCAGGGGATACCTTAAACTCATCTTT. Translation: CALYYPRGYLKLIF.

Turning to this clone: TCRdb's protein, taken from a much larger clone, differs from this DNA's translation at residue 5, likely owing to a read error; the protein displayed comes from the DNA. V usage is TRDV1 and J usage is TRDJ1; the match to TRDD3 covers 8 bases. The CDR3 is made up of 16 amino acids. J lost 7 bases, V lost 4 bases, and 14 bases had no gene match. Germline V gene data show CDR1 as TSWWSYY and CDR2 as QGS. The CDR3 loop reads CALGGLAGLLGAKLIF. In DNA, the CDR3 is TGTGCTCTTGGGGGACTGGCCGGTCTACTGGGGGCTAAACTCATCTTT.

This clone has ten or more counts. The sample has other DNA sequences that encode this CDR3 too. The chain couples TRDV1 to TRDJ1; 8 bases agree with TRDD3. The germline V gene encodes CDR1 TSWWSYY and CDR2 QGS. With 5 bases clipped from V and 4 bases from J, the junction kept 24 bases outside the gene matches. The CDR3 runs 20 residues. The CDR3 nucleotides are TGTGCTCTTGGGTCCCCAACCTTCGACCTTCTGGGGGACATCCTCGATAAACTCATCTTT. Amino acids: CALGSPTFDLLGDILDKLIF.

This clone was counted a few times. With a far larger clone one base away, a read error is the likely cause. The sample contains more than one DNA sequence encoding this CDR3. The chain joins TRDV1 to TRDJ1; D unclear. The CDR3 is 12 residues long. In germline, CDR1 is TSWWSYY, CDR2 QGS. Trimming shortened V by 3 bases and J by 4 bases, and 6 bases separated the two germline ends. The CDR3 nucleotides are TGTGCTCTTGGGGAGCAGTACGATAAACTCATCTTT. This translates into CALGEQYDKLIF.

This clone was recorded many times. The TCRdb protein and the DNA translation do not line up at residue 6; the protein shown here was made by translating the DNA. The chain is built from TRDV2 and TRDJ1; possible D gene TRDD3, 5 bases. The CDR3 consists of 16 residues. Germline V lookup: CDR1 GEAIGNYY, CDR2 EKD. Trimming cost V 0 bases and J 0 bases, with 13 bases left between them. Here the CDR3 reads CACDTTFTGYTDKLIF. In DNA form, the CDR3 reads TGTGCCTGTGACACCACTTTTACTGGCTACACCGATAAACTCATCTTT.

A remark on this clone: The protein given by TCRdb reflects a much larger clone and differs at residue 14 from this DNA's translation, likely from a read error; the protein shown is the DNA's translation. CDR3 sequence reads: CALGEDPPLPQLSAWQLIF. Here the CDR3 DNA reads TGTGCTCTTGGGGAAGATCCGCCCCTTCCTCAGTTGTCCGCCTGGCAACTCATCTTT. This chain connects TRDV1 to TRDJ1; 7 bases line up with TRDD2. Assignment of the J gene here rests on matching the DNA to germline, because TCRdb gives none. V trimming: 2 bases; J trimming: 9 bases; junction bases outside the gene matches: 24. Per germline, CDR1 TSWWSYY and CDR2 QGS. CDR3 length equals 19 residues.

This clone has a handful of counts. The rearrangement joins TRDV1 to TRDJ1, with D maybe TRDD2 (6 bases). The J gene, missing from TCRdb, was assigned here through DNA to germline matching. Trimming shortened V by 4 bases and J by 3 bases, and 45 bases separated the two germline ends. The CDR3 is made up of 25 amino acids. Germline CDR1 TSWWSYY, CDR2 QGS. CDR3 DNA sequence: TGTGCTCTTGGGGGCAGAGCAGTTTGGTCCTTCCCACTGCGGCAAGGGGTTCCACGCGCCGATAAACTCATCTTT. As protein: CALGGRAVWSFPLRQGVPRADKLIF.

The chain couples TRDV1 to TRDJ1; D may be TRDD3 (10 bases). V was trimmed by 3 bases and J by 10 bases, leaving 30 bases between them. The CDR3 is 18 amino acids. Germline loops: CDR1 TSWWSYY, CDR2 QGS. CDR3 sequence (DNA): TGTGCTCTTGGGGACCCGCCTTCCTACTTTACTGGGGGATTCGGACTCATCTTT. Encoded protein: CALGDPPSYFTGGFGLIF.

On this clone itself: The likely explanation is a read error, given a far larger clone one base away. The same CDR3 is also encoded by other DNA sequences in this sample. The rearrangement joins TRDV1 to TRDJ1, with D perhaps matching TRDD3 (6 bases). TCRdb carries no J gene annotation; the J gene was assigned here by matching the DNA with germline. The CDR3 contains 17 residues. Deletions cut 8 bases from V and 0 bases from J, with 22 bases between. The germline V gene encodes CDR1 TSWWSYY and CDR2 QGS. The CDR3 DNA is TGTGCTCTTAAGAAAGGTAGCTGGGGAAAGTACACCGATAAACTCATCTTT. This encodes CALKKGSWGKYTDKLIF.

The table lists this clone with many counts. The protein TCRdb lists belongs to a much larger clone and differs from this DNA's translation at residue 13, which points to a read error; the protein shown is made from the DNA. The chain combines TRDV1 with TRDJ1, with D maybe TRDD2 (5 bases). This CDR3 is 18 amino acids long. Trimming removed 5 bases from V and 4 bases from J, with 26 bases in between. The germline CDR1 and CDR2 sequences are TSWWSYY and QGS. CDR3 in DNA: TGTGCTCTTGGGAAGCCCATTCCTCCGCGGGTGCCTATCGATAAACTCATCTTT. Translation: CALGKPIPPRVPIDKLIF.

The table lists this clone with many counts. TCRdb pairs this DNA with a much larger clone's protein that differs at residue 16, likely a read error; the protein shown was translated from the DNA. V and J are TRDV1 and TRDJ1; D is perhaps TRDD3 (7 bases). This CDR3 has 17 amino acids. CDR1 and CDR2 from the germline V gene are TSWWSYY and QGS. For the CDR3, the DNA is TGTGCTCTTGGGGTCCTACGTGGGATACTTTACACCGATAAACTCACCTTT. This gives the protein CALGVLRGILYTDKLTF.

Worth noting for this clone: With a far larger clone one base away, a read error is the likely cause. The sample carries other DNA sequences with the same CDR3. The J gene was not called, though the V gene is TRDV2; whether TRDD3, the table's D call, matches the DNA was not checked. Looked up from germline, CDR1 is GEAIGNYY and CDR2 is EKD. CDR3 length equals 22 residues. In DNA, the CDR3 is TGTGCCTGTTGGCATCCTACGTCTTCTAGGTCTACTGGGGGATATTTTACCGATAAACTTATCTTT. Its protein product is CACWHPTSSRSTGGYFTDKLIF.

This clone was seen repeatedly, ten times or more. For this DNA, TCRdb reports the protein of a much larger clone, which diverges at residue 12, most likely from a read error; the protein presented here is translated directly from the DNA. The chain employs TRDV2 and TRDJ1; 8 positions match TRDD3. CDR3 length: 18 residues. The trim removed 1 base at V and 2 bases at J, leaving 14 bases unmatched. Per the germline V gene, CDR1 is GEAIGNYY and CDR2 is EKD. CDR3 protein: CACDTVGGTWGRTDKLIF. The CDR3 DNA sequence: TGTGCCTGTGACACGGTAGGAGGTACCTGGGGGAGAACCGATAAACTCATCTTT.

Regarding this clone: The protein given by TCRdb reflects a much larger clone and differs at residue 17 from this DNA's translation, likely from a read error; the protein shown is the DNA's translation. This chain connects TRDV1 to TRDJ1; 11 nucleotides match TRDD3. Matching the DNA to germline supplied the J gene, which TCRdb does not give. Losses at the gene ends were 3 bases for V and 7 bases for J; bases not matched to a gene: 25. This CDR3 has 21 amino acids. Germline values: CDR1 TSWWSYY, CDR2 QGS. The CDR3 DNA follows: TGTGCTCTTGGGGAGGAAGGGGCCTTCCCAATACTGGGGGATAGATCGGGTAAACTCATCTTT. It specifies CALGEEGAFPILGDRSGKLIF.

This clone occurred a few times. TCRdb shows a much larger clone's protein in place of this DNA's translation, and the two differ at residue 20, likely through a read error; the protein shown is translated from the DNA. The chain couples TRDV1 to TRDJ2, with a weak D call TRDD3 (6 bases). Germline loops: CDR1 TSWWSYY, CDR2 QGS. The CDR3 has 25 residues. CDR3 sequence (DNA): TGTGCTCTTGGGGAACCGGACCGGGGGGACGCCTTCAAACATTCAGCCTCCACTTTGGCAGCACAACTCTTCTTT. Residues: CALGEPDRGDAFKHSASTLAAQLFF.

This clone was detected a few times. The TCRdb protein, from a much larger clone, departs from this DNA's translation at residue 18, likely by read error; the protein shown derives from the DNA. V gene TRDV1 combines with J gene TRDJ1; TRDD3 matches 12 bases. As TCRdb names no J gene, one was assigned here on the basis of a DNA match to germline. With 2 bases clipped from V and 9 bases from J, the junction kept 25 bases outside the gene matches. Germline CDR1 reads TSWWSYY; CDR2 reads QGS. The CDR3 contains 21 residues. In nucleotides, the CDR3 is TGTGCTCTTGGGGAAACCTTAAAATTCACGGGGTACTGGGGGATACTGGGGGAACTCATCTTT. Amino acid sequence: CALGETLKFTGYWGILGELIF.

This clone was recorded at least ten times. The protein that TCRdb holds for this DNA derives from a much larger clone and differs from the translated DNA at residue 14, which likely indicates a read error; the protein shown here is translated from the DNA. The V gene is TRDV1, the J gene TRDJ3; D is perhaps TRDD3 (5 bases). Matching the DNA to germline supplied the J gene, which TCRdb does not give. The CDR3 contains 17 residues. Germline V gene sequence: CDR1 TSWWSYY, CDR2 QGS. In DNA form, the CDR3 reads TGTGCTCTTGGGGTAAACCACAGGCCCTGGGACACCCGAAAGATGTTTTTC. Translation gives CALGVNHRPWDTRKMFF.

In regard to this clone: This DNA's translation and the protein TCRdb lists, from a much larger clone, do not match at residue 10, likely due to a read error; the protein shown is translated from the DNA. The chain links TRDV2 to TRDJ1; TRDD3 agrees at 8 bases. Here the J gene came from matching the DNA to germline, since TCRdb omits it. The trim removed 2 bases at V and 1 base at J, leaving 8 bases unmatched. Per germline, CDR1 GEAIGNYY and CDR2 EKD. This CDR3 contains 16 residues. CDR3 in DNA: TGTGCCTGTGACAAACCACTGGGGGCTTGCACCGATAAACTCATCTTT. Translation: CACDKPLGACTDKLIF.

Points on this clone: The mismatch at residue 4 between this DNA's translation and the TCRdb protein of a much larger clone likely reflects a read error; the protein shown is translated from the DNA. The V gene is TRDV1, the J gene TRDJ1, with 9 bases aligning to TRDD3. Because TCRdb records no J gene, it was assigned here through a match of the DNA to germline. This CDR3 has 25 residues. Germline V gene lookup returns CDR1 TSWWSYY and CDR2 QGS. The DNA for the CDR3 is TGTGCTCTTTGGGAAGTGCTTGAGGGGCAACTTACGGCTTACTGGGGGACCCAAATTACCGATAAACTCATCTTT. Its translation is CALWEVLEGQLTAYWGTQITDKLIF.

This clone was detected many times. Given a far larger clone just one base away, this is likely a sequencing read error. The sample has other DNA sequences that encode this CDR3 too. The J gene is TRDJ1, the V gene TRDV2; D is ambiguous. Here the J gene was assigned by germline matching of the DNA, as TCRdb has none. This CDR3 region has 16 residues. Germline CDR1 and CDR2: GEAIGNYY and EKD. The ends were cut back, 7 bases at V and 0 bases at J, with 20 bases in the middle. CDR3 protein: CACDPPRTVYTDKLIF. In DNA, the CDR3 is TGTGCCTGCGACCCCCCGCGCACAGTGTACACCGATAAACTCATCTTT.

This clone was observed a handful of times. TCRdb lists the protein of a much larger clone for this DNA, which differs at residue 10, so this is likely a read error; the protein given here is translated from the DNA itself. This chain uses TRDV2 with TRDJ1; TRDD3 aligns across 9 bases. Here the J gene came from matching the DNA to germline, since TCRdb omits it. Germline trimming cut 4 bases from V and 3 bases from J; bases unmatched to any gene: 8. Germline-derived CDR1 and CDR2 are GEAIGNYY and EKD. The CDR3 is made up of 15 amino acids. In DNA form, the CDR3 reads TGTGCCTGTGAGCCTCTGGGGGATTACGCCGATAAACTCATCTTT. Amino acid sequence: CACEPLGDYADKLIF.

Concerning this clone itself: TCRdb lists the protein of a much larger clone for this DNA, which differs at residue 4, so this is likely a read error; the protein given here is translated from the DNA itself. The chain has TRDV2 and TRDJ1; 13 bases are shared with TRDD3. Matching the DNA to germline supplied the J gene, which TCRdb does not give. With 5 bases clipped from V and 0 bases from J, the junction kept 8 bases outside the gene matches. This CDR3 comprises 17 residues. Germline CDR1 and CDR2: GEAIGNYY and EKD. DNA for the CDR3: TGTGCCTGTGGCTCACTGGGGGATACGGGGGACACCGATAAACTCATCTTT. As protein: CACGSLGDTGDTDKLIF.

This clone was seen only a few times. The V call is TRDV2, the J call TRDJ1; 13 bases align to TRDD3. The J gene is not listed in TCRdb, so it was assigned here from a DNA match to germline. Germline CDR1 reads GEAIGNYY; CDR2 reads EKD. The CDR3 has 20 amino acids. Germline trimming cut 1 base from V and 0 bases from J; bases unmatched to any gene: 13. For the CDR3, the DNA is TGTGCCTGTGACACTGTACTGGGGGATACGAGAAAATCCGACACCGATAAACTCATCTTT. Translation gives CACDTVLGDTRKSDTDKLIF.

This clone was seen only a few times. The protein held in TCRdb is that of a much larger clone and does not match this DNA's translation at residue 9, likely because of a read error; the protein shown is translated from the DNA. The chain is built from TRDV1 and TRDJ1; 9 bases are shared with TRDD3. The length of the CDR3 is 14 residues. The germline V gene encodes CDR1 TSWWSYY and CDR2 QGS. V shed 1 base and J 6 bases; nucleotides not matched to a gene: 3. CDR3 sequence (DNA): TGTGCTCTTGGGGAACCCTGGGGGATTAATAAACTCATCTTT. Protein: CALGEPWGINKLIF.

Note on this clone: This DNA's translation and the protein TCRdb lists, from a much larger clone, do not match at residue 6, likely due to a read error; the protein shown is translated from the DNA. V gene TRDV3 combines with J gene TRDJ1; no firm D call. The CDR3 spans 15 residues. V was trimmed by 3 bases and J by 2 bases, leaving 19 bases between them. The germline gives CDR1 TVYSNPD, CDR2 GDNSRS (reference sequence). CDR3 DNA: TGTGCCTTGCCGGCGGTGACCAAGGGGACCGATAAACTCATCTTT. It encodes CALPAVTKGTDKLIF.